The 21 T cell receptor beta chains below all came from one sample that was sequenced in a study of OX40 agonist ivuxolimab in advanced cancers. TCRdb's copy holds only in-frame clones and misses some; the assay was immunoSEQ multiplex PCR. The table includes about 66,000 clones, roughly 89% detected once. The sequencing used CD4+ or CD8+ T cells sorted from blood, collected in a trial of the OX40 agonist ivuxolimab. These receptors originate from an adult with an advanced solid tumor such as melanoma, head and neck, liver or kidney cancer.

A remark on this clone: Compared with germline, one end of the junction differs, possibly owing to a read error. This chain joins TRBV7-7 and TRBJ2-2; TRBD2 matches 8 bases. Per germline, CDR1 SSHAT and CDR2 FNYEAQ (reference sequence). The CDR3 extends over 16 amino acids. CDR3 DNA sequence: TGTGCTAGCAGCTTATCAGCGGGGGCGAACACCGGGGAGCTGTTTTTT. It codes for CASSLSAGANTGELFF.

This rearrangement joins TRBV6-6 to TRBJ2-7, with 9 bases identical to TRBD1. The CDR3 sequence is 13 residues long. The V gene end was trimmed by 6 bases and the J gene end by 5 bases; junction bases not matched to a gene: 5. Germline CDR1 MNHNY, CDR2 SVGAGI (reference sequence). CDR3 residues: CASRLTGGDEQYF. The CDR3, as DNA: TGTGCCAGCAGGCTCACAGGGGGCGACGAGCAGTACTTC.

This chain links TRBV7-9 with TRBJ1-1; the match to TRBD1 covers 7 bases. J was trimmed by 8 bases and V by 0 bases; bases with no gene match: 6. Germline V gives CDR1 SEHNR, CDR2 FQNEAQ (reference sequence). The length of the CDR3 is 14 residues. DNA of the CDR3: TGTGCCAGCAGCTTAGCGACAGGGCGTGCGGAAGCTTTCTTT. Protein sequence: CASSLATGRAEAFF.

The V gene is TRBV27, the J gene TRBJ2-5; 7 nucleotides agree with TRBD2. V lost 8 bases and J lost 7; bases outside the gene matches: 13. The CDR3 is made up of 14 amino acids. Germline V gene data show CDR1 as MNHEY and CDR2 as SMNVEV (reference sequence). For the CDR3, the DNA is TGTGCCAGCTCTCAAGGAGGCGGGGGATGGACCCAGTACTTC. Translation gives CASSQGGGGWTQYF.

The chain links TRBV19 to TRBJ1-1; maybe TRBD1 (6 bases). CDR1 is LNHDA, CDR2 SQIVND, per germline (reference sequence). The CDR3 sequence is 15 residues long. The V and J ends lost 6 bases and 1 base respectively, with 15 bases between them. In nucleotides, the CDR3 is TGTGCCAGTAGGAAGGAGGACAGAGAGAACACTGAAGCTTTCTTT. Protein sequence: CASRKEDRENTEAFF.

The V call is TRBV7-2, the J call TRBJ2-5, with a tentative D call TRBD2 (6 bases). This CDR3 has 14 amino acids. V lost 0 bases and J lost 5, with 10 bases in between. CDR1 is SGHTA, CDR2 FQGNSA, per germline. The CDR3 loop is CASSLAGGWETQYF. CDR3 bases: TGTGCCAGCAGCTTAGCGGGAGGTTGGGAGACCCAGTACTTC. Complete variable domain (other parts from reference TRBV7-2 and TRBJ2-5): GAGVSQSPSNKVTEKGKDVELRCDPISGHTALYWYRQSLGQGLEFLIYFQGNSAPDKSGLPSDRFSAERTGGSVSTLTIQRTQQEDSAVYLCASSLAGGWETQYFGPGTRLLVL.

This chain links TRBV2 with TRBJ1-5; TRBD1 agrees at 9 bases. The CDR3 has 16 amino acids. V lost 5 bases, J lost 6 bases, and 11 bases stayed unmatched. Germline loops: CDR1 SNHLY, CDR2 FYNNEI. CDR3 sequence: CASSSTGQGNVQPQHF. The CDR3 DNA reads TGTGCCAGCAGTAGTACAGGACAGGGGAACGTTCAGCCCCAGCATTTT.

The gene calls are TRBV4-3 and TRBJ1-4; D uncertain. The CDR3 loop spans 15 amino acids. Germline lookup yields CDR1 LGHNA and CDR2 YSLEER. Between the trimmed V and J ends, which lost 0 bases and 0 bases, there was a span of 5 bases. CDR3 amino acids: CASSQEGATNEKLFF. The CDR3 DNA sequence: TGCGCCAGCAGCCAAGAAGGTGCAACTAATGAAAAACTGTTTTTT.

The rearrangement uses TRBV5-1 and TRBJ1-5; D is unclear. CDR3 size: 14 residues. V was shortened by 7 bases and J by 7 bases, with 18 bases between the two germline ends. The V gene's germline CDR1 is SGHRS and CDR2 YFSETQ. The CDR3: CASSLGIMGQPQHF. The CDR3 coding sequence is TGCGCCAGCTCCCTCGGAATTATGGGACAGCCCCAGCATTTT.

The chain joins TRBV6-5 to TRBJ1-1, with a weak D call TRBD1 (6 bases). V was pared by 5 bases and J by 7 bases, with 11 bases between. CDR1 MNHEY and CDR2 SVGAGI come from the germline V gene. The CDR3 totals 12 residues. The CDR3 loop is CASSKRGLEAFF. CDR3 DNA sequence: TGTGCCAGCAGTAAACGGGGGCTTGAAGCTTTCTTT.

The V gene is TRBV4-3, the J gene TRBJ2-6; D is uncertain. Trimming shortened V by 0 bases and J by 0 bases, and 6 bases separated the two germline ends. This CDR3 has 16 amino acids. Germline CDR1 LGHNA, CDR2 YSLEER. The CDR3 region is CASSQDVGSGANVLTF. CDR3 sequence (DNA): TGCGCCAGCAGCCAAGATGTGGGCTCTGGGGCCAACGTCCTGACTTTC.

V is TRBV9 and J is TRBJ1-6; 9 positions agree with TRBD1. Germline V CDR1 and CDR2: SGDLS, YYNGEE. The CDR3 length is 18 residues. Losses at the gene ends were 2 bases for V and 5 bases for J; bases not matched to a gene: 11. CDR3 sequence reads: CASSVEAIGQGNNSPLHF. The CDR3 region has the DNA TGTGCCAGCAGCGTGGAGGCTATCGGACAGGGGAATAATTCACCCCTCCACTTT.

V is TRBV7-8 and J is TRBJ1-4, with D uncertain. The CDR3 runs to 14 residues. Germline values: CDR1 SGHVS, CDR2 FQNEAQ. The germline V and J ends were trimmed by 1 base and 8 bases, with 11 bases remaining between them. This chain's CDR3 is CASSLGVATEKLFF. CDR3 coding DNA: TGTGCCAGCAGCTTAGGAGTGGCTACCGAAAAACTGTTTTTT.

This CDR3 reads CASSFPGLAKNIQYF. The CDR3 coding sequence is TGTGCCAGCAGTTTCCCAGGGTTAGCCAAAAACATTCAGTACTTC. V and J are TRBV28 and TRBJ2-4, with D perhaps matching TRBD1 (5 bases). Germline loops: CDR1 MDHEN, CDR2 SYDVKM. The CDR3 covers 15 residues. V was cut by 3 bases and J by 0 bases, with 9 bases left in between.

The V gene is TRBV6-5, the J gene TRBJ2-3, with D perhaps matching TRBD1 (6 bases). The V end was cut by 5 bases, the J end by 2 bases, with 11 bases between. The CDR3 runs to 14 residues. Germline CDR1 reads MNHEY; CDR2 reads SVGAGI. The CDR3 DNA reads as TGTGCCAGCAGTAAAGGACAGTTCACAGATACGCAGTATTTT. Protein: CASSKGQFTDTQYF.

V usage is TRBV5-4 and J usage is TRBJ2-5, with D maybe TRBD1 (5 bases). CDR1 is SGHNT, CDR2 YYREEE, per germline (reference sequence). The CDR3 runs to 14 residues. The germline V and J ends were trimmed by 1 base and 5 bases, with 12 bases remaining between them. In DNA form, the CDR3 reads TGTGCCAGCAGCTTGTCAGGGTCCGGGGAGACCCAGTACTTC. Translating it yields CASSLSGSGETQYF.

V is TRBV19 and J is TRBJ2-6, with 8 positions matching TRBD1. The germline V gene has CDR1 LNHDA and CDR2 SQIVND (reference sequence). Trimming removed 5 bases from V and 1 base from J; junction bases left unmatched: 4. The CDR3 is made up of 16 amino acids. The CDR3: CASSARGRSGANVLTF. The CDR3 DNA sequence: TGTGCCAGTAGTGCCAGGGGGCGGTCTGGGGCCAACGTCCTGACTTTC.

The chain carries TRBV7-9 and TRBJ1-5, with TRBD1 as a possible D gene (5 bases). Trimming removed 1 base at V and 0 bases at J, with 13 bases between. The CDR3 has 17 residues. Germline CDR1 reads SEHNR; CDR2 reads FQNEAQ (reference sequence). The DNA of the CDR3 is TGTGCCAGCAGCTTAGTGAGACAGCCATATAGCAATCAGCCCCAGCATTTT. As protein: CASSLVRQPYSNQPQHF.

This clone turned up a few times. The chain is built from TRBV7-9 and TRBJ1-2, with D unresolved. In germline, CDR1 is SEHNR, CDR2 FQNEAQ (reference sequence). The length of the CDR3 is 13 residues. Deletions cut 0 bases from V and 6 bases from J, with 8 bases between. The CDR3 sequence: CASSLAVGDGYTF. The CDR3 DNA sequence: TGTGCCAGCAGCTTAGCGGTCGGAGATGGCTACACCTTC.

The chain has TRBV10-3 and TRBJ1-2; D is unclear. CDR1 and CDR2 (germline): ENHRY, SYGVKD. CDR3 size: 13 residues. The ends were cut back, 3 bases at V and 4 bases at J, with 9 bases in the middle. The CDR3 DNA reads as TGTGCCATCAGTGAAACCCCCGGCTATGGCTACACCTTC. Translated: CAISETPGYGYTF.

The CDR3 is CASSPDMNTGELFF. The CDR3 DNA is TGTGCCAGCAGCCCAGACATGAACACCGGGGAGCTGTTTTTT. V and J are TRBV11-2 and TRBJ2-2; D is unresolved. This CDR3 is built from 14 residues. Germline V lookup: CDR1 SGHAT, CDR2 FQNNGV. V lost 5 bases and J lost 1, with 8 bases in between. The full variable domain, in which reference TRBV11-2 and TRBJ2-2 provide the parts outside the CDR3, is EAGVAQSPRYKIIEKRQSVAFWCNPISGHATLYWYQQILGQGPKLLIQFQNNGVVDDSQLPKDRFSAERLKGVDSTLKIQPAKLEDSAVYLCASSPDMNTGELFFGEGSRLTVL.